A selection of T cell receptor beta chains follows, all from one sample in a study of T cell changes during pregnancy in multiple sclerosis. Assay: immunoSEQ multiplex PCR; the TCRdb copy retains only in-frame clones and omits some. The repertoire holds 55,000 to 70,000 clones, with about 90% as singletons. Sequenced here: peripheral blood, sampled in the second trimester of pregnancy. The receptors derive from a female donor in good health, enrolled as a control in a pregnancy study. The CDR3 runs from the conserved cysteine through the conserved F or W. The D gene is left open where the match is weak. Size is stated for part of the rows, as once, few or many counts, or as a class when the clone is expanded.

TRBV7-9,TRBJ2-7,TRBD1,-,CASSDNTQGDSSYEQYF,TGTGCCAGCAGCGATAATACACAGGGGGATAGCTCCTACGAGCAGTACTTC
TRBV29-1,TRBJ2-5,TRBD2,-,CSVGVAGGRQETQYF,TGCAGCGTGGGGGTAGCGGGAGGGCGCCAAGAGACCCAGTACTTC
TRBV27,TRBJ2-2,TRBD2,-,CASRFQGLGELFF,TGTGCCAGCAGGTTTCAGGGACTAGGGGAGCTGTTTTTT
TRBV25-1,TRBJ2-3,TRBD1,-,CASSDRTGGRFDTQYF,TGTGCCAGCAGTGATAGGACAGGGGGAAGATTTGATACGCAGTATTTT
TRBV6-1,TRBJ2-3,TRBD2,-,CASSGQIAGGATDTQYF,TGTGCCAGCAGTGGACAAATAGCGGGAGGTGCCACAGATACGCAGTATTTT
TRBV29-1,TRBJ1-1,TRBD1,few,CSVLNRDRLNTEAFF,TGCAGCGTCCTAAACCGGGACAGGTTGAACACTGAAGCTTTCTTT
TRBV5-4,TRBJ2-1,TRBD1,-,CASSLGGTGVGEQFF,TGTGCCAGCAGCTTGGGAGGGACAGGGGTAGGCGAGCAGTTCTTC
TRBV10-3,TRBJ2-1,TRBD2,-,CAISDGLAGDNNEQFF,TGTGCCATCAGTGACGGACTAGCGGGAGATAACAATGAGCAGTTCTTC
TRBV10-3,TRBJ1-6,-,-,CAISEGAGLGSPLHF,TGTGCCATCAGTGAAGGGGCAGGGTTGGGTTCACCCCTCCACTTT
TRBV15,TRBJ2-7,-,-,CATSSGSGSYEQYF,TGTGCCACCAGCAGCGGCTCGGGATCGTACGAGCAGTACTTC
TRBV19,TRBJ2-7,TRBD1,-,CASSKTGVTYEQYF,TGTGCCAGTTCAAAGACAGGGGTTACCTACGAGCAGTACTTC
TRBV9,TRBJ2-2,-,-,CASSRRSGELFF,TGTGCCAGCAGCCGGAGGTCCGGGGAGCTGTTTTTT